Below, 28 T cell receptor beta chains from the same sample are listed, as sequenced in a study of T cell responses to AZD1222 COVID-19 vaccine. Generated by immunoSEQ multiplex PCR, the TCRdb table keeps only in-frame clones and is missing some. Here the sample spans approximately 70,000 clones, around 86% being singletons. Sequences were derived from peripheral blood, sampled on day 0 of AZD1222 vaccination. These TCRs come from an adult in good health.

This clone was observed a single time. V gene TRBV2 combines with J gene TRBJ2-1, with 7 bases matching TRBD1. The CDR3 totals 13 residues. Germline CDR1 is SNHLY and CDR2 is FYNNEI. The trim removed 7 bases at V and 3 bases at J, leaving 3 bases unmatched. The CDR3 region has the DNA TGTGCCAGCAAACAGGGGATCTACAATGAGCAGTTCTTC. It translates to CASKQGIYNEQFF.

The gene calls are TRBV5-1 and TRBJ2-1, with D possibly matching TRBD1 (6 bases). The CDR3 contains 13 residues. V lost 0 bases and J lost 8, with 9 bases in between. Germline CDR1 and CDR2: SGHRS and YFSETQ. In DNA, the CDR3 is TGCGCCAGCAGCTTGGGGACAGCCGATGAGCAGTTCTTC. As protein: CASSLGTADEQFF.

The rearrangement joins TRBV30 to TRBJ1-5; D unresolved. V was trimmed by 1 base and J by 0 bases, leaving 4 bases between them. In germline, CDR1 is GTSNPN, CDR2 SVGIG (reference sequence). The CDR3 length is 13 residues. The CDR3 DNA follows: TGTGCCTGGAGTGGGACTAGCAATCAGCCCCAGCATTTT. This codes for CAWSGTSNQPQHF.

The chain couples TRBV19 to TRBJ1-5; 10 bases map to TRBD1. Losses at the gene ends were 5 bases for V and 4 bases for J; bases not matched to a gene: 11. The CDR3 length is 17 residues. CDR1 is LNHDA and CDR2 is SQIVND in the germline V gene (reference sequence). As DNA, the CDR3 is TGTGCCAGTAGTGAGAGGACAGGGGGGTCCGCTAATCAGCCCCAGCATTTT. It encodes CASSERTGGSANQPQHF.

The V call is TRBV7-3, the J call TRBJ2-1, with 7 bases aligning to TRBD2. The trim removed 5 bases at V and 9 bases at J, leaving 7 bases unmatched. The CDR3 is 13 residues long. CDR1 is SGHTA and CDR2 is FQGTGA in the germline V gene. CDR3 region: CASSTYTGGEQFF. The CDR3 nucleotides read TGTGCCAGCAGCACGTACACGGGGGGTGAGCAGTTCTTC.

V gene TRBV2 combines with J gene TRBJ1-2; a possible D gene is TRBD1 (5 bases). The CDR3 spans 15 residues. Germline values: CDR1 SNHLY, CDR2 FYNNEI. V was clipped by 4 bases and J by 0 bases, with 12 bases between them. CDR3 nucleotide sequence: TGTGCCAGCAGTGCTGAGACAGAACCTAACTATGGCTACACCTTC. Its protein product is CASSAETEPNYGYTF.

The chain is built from TRBV29-1 and TRBJ1-1; 8 bases align to TRBD1. The CDR3 sequence is 13 residues long. CDR1 is SQVTM, CDR2 ANQGSEA, per germline. Trimming removed 3 bases from V and 7 bases from J; junction bases left unmatched: 7. In nucleotides, the CDR3 is TGCAGCGTTGATAACAGGGGGAATAGTGAAGCTTTCTTT. It specifies CSVDNRGNSEAFF.

The rearrangement uses TRBV6-1 and TRBJ1-5, with D possibly TRBD1 on 5 matching bases. The CDR3 has 15 residues. The germline CDR1 and CDR2 sequences are MNHNS and SASEGT. V was cut by 1 base and J by 4 bases, with 11 bases left in between. The DNA of the CDR3 is TGTGCCAGCAGTGAAGAGCAGGGACGAAATCAGCCCCAGCATTTT. Protein sequence: CASSEEQGRNQPQHF.

This chain uses TRBV5-1 with TRBJ2-2; D is ambiguous. The CDR3 extends over 14 amino acids. The ends were cut back, 2 bases at V and 0 bases at J, with 5 bases in the middle. Germline V gene data show CDR1 as SGHRS and CDR2 as YFSETQ. CDR3 in DNA: TGCGCCAGCAGCTTTGACACGAACACCGGGGAGCTGTTTTTT. The encoded protein is CASSFDTNTGELFF. The full variable domain, completed using reference TRBV5-1 and TRBJ2-2, is KAGVTQTPRYLIKTRGQQVTLSCSPISGHRSVSWYQQTPGQGLQFLFEYFSETQRNKGNFPGRFSGRQFSNSRSEMNVSTLELGDSALYLCASSFDTNTGELFFGEGSRLTVL.

A note on this clone: Other nucleotide sequences from this sample produce the same CDR3. The genes are TRBV19 and TRBJ1-5; 8 bases align to TRBD1. Trimming cost V 3 bases and J 6 bases; bases outside gene matches: 4. The length of the CDR3 is 14 residues. Germline V gene data show CDR1 as LNHDA and CDR2 as SQIVND (reference sequence). The CDR3 region is CASSITGGGQPQHF. The DNA of the CDR3 is TGTGCCAGTAGTATCACAGGGGGTGGTCAGCCCCAGCATTTT.

The chain joins TRBV5-8 to TRBJ2-3, with 8 bases lining up with TRBD1. V dropped 1 base and J dropped 4; count of bases not matched to a gene: 5. The CDR3 contains 15 residues. Germline CDR1 reads SGHTS; CDR2 reads YDEGEE. Written as DNA, the CDR3 is TGTGCCAGCAGCTTGTTGCAGGGGGCCTCAGATACGCAGTATTTT. This gives the protein CASSLLQGASDTQYF.

This sequence joins TRBV7-9 and TRBJ2-7; TRBD1 or TRBD2 may be the D gene (5 bases each). V dropped 3 bases and J dropped 1 base, with 16 bases sitting between them. CDR3 length equals 16 residues. In germline, CDR1 is SEHNR, CDR2 FQNEAQ (reference sequence). The CDR3 protein is CASSLGTETVSYEQYF. The DNA for the CDR3 is TGTGCCAGCAGCTTGGGGACGGAGACTGTTTCCTACGAGCAGTACTTC.

The CDR3 nucleotides are TGCGCCAGCAGCGGATTCCGACCCGGAACCTCACCCCTCCACTTT. As protein: CASSGFRPGTSPLHF. The chain combines TRBV4-1 with TRBJ1-6, with D hard to call. This CDR3 contains 15 residues. Per germline, CDR1 MGHRA and CDR2 YSYEKL. V lost 5 bases, J lost 10 bases, and 18 bases lay in between.

The rearrangement uses TRBV19 and TRBJ1-3, with a weak D call TRBD1 (6 bases). Germline CDR1 LNHDA, CDR2 SQIVND (reference sequence). This CDR3 is built from 16 residues. The V end lost 3 bases, the J end lost 1 base, and 13 bases lay between the germline ends. The CDR3 is CASSMGGAPSGNTIYF. For the CDR3, the DNA is TGTGCCAGTAGTATGGGGGGCGCTCCTTCTGGAAACACCATATATTTT.

The rearrangement uses TRBV28 and TRBJ1-4; tentatively, D is TRBD1 (5 bases). CDR1 and CDR2 (germline): MDHEN, SYDVKM. The CDR3 has 14 amino acids. V lost 4 bases to trimming and J lost 10 bases, with 16 bases between them. CDR3 nucleotides: TGTGCCAGCAGTTCCCCCACTCTAACAGGAAAACTGTTTTTT. Encoded protein: CASSSPTLTGKLFF.

This rearrangement joins TRBV9 to TRBJ2-2; D gene ambiguous. CDR3 length equals 16 residues. Between the trimmed V and J ends, which lost 0 bases and 4 bases, there was a span of 13 bases. Germline lookup yields CDR1 SGDLS and CDR2 YYNGEE. In nucleotides, the CDR3 is TGTGCCAGCAGCGTAGACTCCTCCGCTAGCACCGGGGAGCTGTTTTTT. Protein: CASSVDSSASTGELFF. Drawing the rest from reference TRBV9 and TRBJ2-2, the complete variable domain is DSGVTQTPKHLITATGQRVTLRCSPRSGDLSVYWYQQSLDQGLQFLIQYYNGEERAKGNILERFSAQQFPDLHSELNLSSLELGDSALYFCASSVDSSASTGELFFGEGSRLTVL.

This chain joins TRBV19 and TRBJ1-1; D possibly corresponds to TRBD1 (5 bases). The CDR3 runs to 12 residues. Germline CDR1 LNHDA, CDR2 SQIVND (reference sequence). The germline V and J ends were trimmed by 2 bases and 7 bases, with 8 bases remaining between them. CDR3 in amino acids: CASSISRVEAFF. The DNA of the CDR3 is TGTGCCAGTAGTATATCCAGGGTTGAAGCTTTCTTT.

This sequence joins TRBV4-1 and TRBJ2-4; tentatively, D is TRBD2 (7 bases). V dropped 0 bases and J dropped 7 bases, with 16 bases sitting between them. The CDR3 is 16 amino acids. CDR1 MGHRA and CDR2 YSYEKL come from the germline V gene. This CDR3 reads CASSQDPWRGPNIQYF. DNA of the CDR3: TGCGCCAGCAGCCAAGATCCTTGGCGGGGGCCTAACATTCAGTACTTC.

V is TRBV11-2 and J is TRBJ2-7; 15 bases agree with TRBD2. The germline V gene has CDR1 SGHAT and CDR2 FQNNGV. The CDR3 totals 16 residues. Losses at the gene ends were 5 bases for V and 7 bases for J; bases not matched to a gene: 9. The CDR3 DNA follows: TGTGCCAGCAGCCGGTTATCCGGGACTAGCGGGGGGGAGCAGTACTTC. Translated: CASSRLSGTSGGEQYF.

The chain employs TRBV27 and TRBJ1-1; TRBD1 matches 7 bases. V trimming: 5 bases; J trimming: 4 bases; junction bases outside the gene matches: 7. CDR1 is MNHEY and CDR2 is SMNVEV in the germline V gene (reference sequence). The CDR3 runs to 14 residues. CDR3 in amino acids: CASSLGQEGTEAFF. The CDR3 region has the DNA TGTGCCAGCAGTCTTGGACAGGAGGGCACTGAAGCTTTCTTT.

The chain couples TRBV6-5 to TRBJ2-7; D not resolved. V lost 2 bases to trimming and J lost 0 bases, with 8 bases between them. Germline CDR1 MNHEY, CDR2 SVGAGI. The CDR3 runs to 14 residues. CDR3 in DNA: TGTGCCAGCAGTTACCTCCCAAGCTCCTACGAGCAGTACTTC. Translating gives CASSYLPSSYEQYF.

The rearrangement uses TRBV5-1 and TRBJ2-3; D is perhaps TRBD1 (5 bases). Germline lookup yields CDR1 SGHRS and CDR2 YFSETQ. The CDR3 runs to 17 residues. Trimming cost V 0 bases and J 1 base, with 15 bases left between them. As DNA, the CDR3 is TGCGCCAGCAGCTTGGTGCTCAGGGTAGGGGGCACAGATACGCAGTATTTT. The encoded protein is CASSLVLRVGGTDTQYF.

In its sample, this clone was seen once. The chain joins TRBV6-2 or TRBV6-3 to TRBJ2-4; D is possibly TRBD2 (6 bases). From germline, CDR1 is MNHEY and CDR2 SVGEGT. The CDR3 is 11 amino acids. V shed 0 bases and J shed 12 bases, with 6 bases lying between them. The CDR3 protein is CASSYSGGQYF. In DNA form, the CDR3 reads TGTGCCAGCAGTTACTCGGGGGGTCAGTACTTC.

This rearrangement joins TRBV7-9 to TRBJ1-2; a possible D gene is TRBD1 (6 bases). Germline CDR1 SEHNR, CDR2 FQNEAQ (reference sequence). V lost 5 bases and J 4 bases, leaving 14 bases between the germline ends. The CDR3 is 14 amino acids. The CDR3 DNA sequence: TGTGCCAGCAGCCCGGGACAAACCCCCTATGGCTACACCTTC. This sequence encodes CASSPGQTPYGYTF.

The chain is built from TRBV19 and TRBJ1-2, with a weak D call TRBD1 (5 bases). The length of the CDR3 is 14 residues. Germline CDR1 LNHDA, CDR2 SQIVND (reference sequence). Trimming took 6 bases from V and 5 from J, leaving 16 bases between them. The CDR3 reads CASRLRDGPYGYTF. DNA of the CDR3: TGTGCCAGTAGACTCCGGGACGGGCCTTATGGCTACACCTTC.

The chain uses TRBV19 and TRBJ2-1; 12 bases fit TRBD2. CDR3 length: 15 residues. V shed 5 bases and J 4 bases; nucleotides not matched to a gene: 3. Germline assignment: CDR1 LNHDA and CDR2 SQIVND (reference sequence). CDR3 DNA sequence: TGTGCCAGTAGTGTCACTAGCGGGAGGTACAATGAGCAGTTCTTC. This translates into CASSVTSGRYNEQFF.

The V call is TRBV6-5, the J call TRBJ1-2; D unclear. Trimming left V 6 bases short and J 2 bases short, with 10 bases between. CDR1 and CDR2 (germline): MNHEY, SVGAGI. This CDR3 spans 13 amino acids. The CDR3 coding sequence is TGTGCCAGCAGAGATTTGAGGAACTATGGCTACACCTTC. Translating it yields CASRDLRNYGYTF.

This clone was detected a few times. The chain uses TRBV28 and TRBJ1-2, with 8 positions matching TRBD1. Germline CDR1 MDHEN, CDR2 SYDVKM. V lost 3 bases, J lost 11 bases, and 11 bases stayed unmatched. The CDR3 totals 14 residues. The CDR3 region has the DNA TGTGCCAGCAGTTTCCGCGACAGGGGCCTGGGTTACACCTTC. Residues: CASSFRDRGLGYTF.